This T cell receptor (beta chain) stems from a study of shared clonotypes between healthy human individuals. In the study overall: The study enrolled a couple of women and a few men aged 18 to 49.

Per sorted-subset replicate PCR, input was around 200 ng DNA, representing about 29,000 T cell genomes. Some clones are missing from TCRdb's copy, which holds only in-frame ones; the method was immunoSEQ multiplex PCR. The sample records around 2.1 million clones, approximately 94% being singletons. This receptor was taken from a man between 18 and 35 years old in good health. The material sequenced was naive CD4+ T cells sorted from blood. Subset given: CD45RA+ positively selected.

The CDR3 sequence: CAWSFGGSTDTQYF. As DNA, the CDR3 is TGTGCCTGGAGTTTCGGGGGGAGCACAGATACGCAGTATTTT. The J gene is TRBJ2-3, the V gene TRBV30; 7 nucleotides align to TRBD2. V dropped 2 bases and J dropped 0; count of bases not matched to a gene: 2. Per the germline V gene, CDR1 is GTSNPN and CDR2 is SVGIG (reference sequence). The CDR3 sequence is 14 residues long.